What follows are 5 T cell receptor beta chains derived from one specimen sequenced in a study of T cells in Graves' hyperthyroidism and ophthalmopathy. Authors of the study amplified TCR beta CDR3 regions from RNA transcripts. The HTBI primer set served for first-round RT-PCR of the TCR CDR3. TCRdb re-derived calls from the multiplex PCR reads in MiXCR, one entry per CDR3 protein. The data hold roughly 700,000 distinct CDR3 sequences, with 11% to 15% observed a single time. Source material: blood. These receptors were taken from a woman under 30 with Graves' hyperthyroidism.

The chain joins TRBV11-2 to TRBJ2-3; D gene unclear. Trimming removed 5 bases at V and 0 bases at J, with 9 bases between. The CDR3 runs to 14 residues. Germline V CDR1 and CDR2: SGHAT, FQNNGV. CDR3 in amino acids: CASSPITSTDTQYF. CDR3 nucleotide sequence: TGTGCCAGCAGCCCGATTACTAGCACAGATACGCAGTATTTT.

This clonotype has more than one count but fewer than ten. V gene TRBV12-3 or TRBV12-4 combines with J gene TRBJ2-1, with 8 positions matching TRBD2. The CDR3 has 11 amino acids. The trim removed 6 bases at V and 9 bases at J, leaving 1 base unmatched. The CDR3 protein is CASSGLAEQFF. The CDR3 region has the DNA TGTGCCAGCAGCGGACTAGCTGAGCAGTTCTTC.

This clonotype appeared a few times. The chain uses TRBV4-2 and TRBJ2-7; TRBD2 matches at 8 bases. CDR1 is LGHNA, CDR2 YNFKEQ, per germline. The CDR3 covers 16 residues. V dropped 0 bases and J dropped 2; count of bases not matched to a gene: 6. The CDR3, as DNA: TGTGCCAGCAGCCAAGATCCACAAGCGGGAGCCTACGAGCAGTACTTC. Translated, it gives CASSQDPQAGAYEQYF.

This clonotype was seen repeatedly, ten times or more. The chain carries TRBV3-1 and TRBJ2-3, with D unclear. V lost 0 bases to trimming and J lost 7 bases, with 14 bases between them. The germline CDR1 and CDR2 sequences are LGHDT and YNNKEL (reference sequence). This CDR3 comprises 15 residues. CDR3 loop: CASSQEVWPTNTQYF. DNA of the CDR3: TGTGCCAGCAGCCAAGAAGTTTGGCCCACCAATACGCAGTATTTT.

This clonotype was counted between two and nine times. The chain uses TRBV7-2 and TRBJ1-2, with D possibly TRBD1 on 6 matching bases. Germline loops: CDR1 SGHTA, CDR2 FQGNSA. Trimming took off 1 base at V and 8 bases at J, with 17 bases between the two ends. CDR3 size: 15 residues. The CDR3, as DNA: TGTGCCAGCAGCTTAGGTTTGGGGGGGCTTGGGGGCTACACCTTC. Translating gives CASSLGLGGLGGYTF.